The 27 T cell receptor beta chains given below trace back to one sample, sequenced in a study of blood T cell repertoires in COVID-19. Profiled with immunoSEQ multiplex PCR; TCRdb holds only in-frame clones, not every one. This repertoire shows approximately 300,000 clones, 85% to 90% found once; its top ten account for more than 9%. The sequencing input was PBMCs or T cells enriched from blood (not recorded which). The receptors derive from a woman between 18 and 29 years old who had recovered from COVID-19.

This clone was recorded only once. This sequence joins TRBV6-4 and TRBJ1-6, with D tentatively TRBD1 (5 bases). The CDR3 length is 15 residues. Trimming pared 3 bases from V and 9 bases from J, leaving 15 bases between. Germline loops: CDR1 MRHNA, CDR2 SNTAGT. DNA of the CDR3: TGTGCCAGCAGTGAATTAGGCGGGGGAGCTTCACCCCTCCACTTT. Its protein product is CASSELGGGASPLHF.

The V call is TRBV27, the J call TRBJ1-5; D unresolved. Germline V gene sequence: CDR1 MNHEY, CDR2 SMNVEV (reference sequence). Trimming left V 3 bases short and J 0 bases short, with 15 bases between. The CDR3 totals 17 residues. The CDR3, as DNA: TGTGCCAGCAGTTTGGTCGGCAGCGTATATAGCAATCAGCCCCAGCATTTT. This translates into CASSLVGSVYSNQPQHF.

This clone was detected a few times. The chain is built from TRBV4-1 and TRBJ2-7; TRBD2 agrees at 14 bases. V was pared by 3 bases and J by 4 bases, with 5 bases of the junction left unmatched. The CDR3 contains 16 residues. Germline lookup yields CDR1 MGHRA and CDR2 YSYEKL. The CDR3 region is CASSQGLAGEYYEQYF. The CDR3 DNA sequence: TGCGCCAGCAGCCAGGGACTAGCGGGAGAATATTACGAGCAGTACTTC.

This clone appeared once. The chain joins TRBV29-1 to TRBJ1-5; the D gene is possibly TRBD1 (5 bases). The CDR3 consists of 13 residues. V shed 5 bases and J shed 4 bases, with 12 bases lying between them. The germline V gene encodes CDR1 SQVTM and CDR2 ANQGSEA. Here the CDR3 DNA reads TGCAGCGTTAGATTACAGGCTAATCAGCCCCAGCATTTT. Translated: CSVRLQANQPQHF.

V and J are TRBV19 and TRBJ2-2, with a possible D match to TRBD2 (6 bases). CDR3 length: 14 residues. CDR1 and CDR2 from the germline V gene are LNHDA and SQIVND (reference sequence). V lost 2 bases and J lost 10, with 14 bases in between. CDR3: CASSIQAGSEELFF. CDR3 coding DNA: TGTGCCAGTAGTATACAAGCGGGTTCTGAGGAGCTGTTTTTT.

The gene calls are TRBV9 and TRBJ1-2, with a weak D call TRBD1 (5 bases). The CDR3 has 13 residues. Germline-derived CDR1 and CDR2 are SGDLS and YYNGEE. V lost 0 bases, J lost 8 bases, and 11 bases lay in between. CDR3 nucleotides: TGTGCCAGCAGCGTAGGGGGCTCTCGAGGCTACACCTTC. Its translation is CASSVGGSRGYTF.

The chain uses TRBV27 and TRBJ1-2; perhaps TRBD1 as D (6 bases). Germline V lookup: CDR1 MNHEY, CDR2 SMNVEV (reference sequence). CDR3 length: 15 residues. V dropped 7 bases and J dropped 4 bases, with 19 bases sitting between them. CDR3 sequence (DNA): TGTGCCAGCAAGAACTCCAAAGGGGGGGGCTATGGCTACACCTTC. It is translated as CASKNSKGGGYGYTF.

The chain recombines TRBV6-5 with TRBJ2-7; D possibly corresponds to TRBD1 (6 bases). The V and J ends lost 4 bases and 2 bases respectively, with 15 bases between them. The CDR3 is made up of 15 amino acids. CDR1 and CDR2 (germline): MNHEY, SVGAGI. The CDR3: CASSSPGTGPYEQYF. CDR3 DNA: TGTGCCAGCAGTTCCCCGGGCACAGGGCCCTACGAGCAGTACTTC.

The chain joins TRBV18 to TRBJ1-2; perhaps TRBD1 as D (6 bases). V lost 3 bases and J lost 5, with 10 bases in between. The length of the CDR3 is 13 residues. CDR1 KGHSH and CDR2 LQKENI come from the germline V gene. The CDR3 sequence: CASSPNRDYGYTF. The CDR3 DNA sequence: TGTGCCAGCTCACCCAACAGGGATTATGGCTACACCTTC.

The chain has TRBV5-5 and TRBJ1-6; 7 bases agree with TRBD1. Germline loops: CDR1 SGHKS, CDR2 YYEKEE (reference sequence). Unmatched junction bases numbered 4, after V lost 0 bases and J lost 7 bases. The CDR3 spans 15 residues. This CDR3 is CASSLAWDRNSPLHF. In nucleotides, the CDR3 is TGTGCCAGCAGCTTGGCTTGGGACAGAAATTCACCCCTCCACTTT.

This clone turned up a few times. This rearrangement joins TRBV9 to TRBJ1-3; D ambiguous. The CDR3 extends over 14 amino acids. The germline V and J ends were trimmed by 1 base and 0 bases, with 5 bases remaining between them. CDR1 is SGDLS, CDR2 YYNGEE, per germline. CDR3 protein: CASSVRGSGNTIYF. The CDR3 DNA sequence: TGTGCCAGCAGCGTACGGGGCTCTGGAAACACCATATATTTT.

V and J are TRBV19 and TRBJ2-1, with TRBD2 identical over 10 bases. The CDR3 contains 16 residues. After removal of 5 bases from V and 4 bases from J, the junction contained 8 bases not matched to a gene. Germline CDR1 reads LNHDA; CDR2 reads SQIVND (reference sequence). The CDR3 DNA is TGTGCCAGTAGTCTAATAAGCGGGGGGGCTTACAATGAGCAGTTCTTC. The encoded protein is CASSLISGGAYNEQFF.

The chain links TRBV4-1 to TRBJ2-3; 13 bases agree with TRBD2. In germline, CDR1 is MGHRA, CDR2 YSYEKL. V was clipped by 2 bases and J by 3 bases; unmatched bases: 5. CDR3 length: 17 residues. CDR3: CASSQILAGGPTDTQYF. The DNA for the CDR3 is TGCGCCAGCAGCCAAATACTAGCGGGAGGGCCTACAGATACGCAGTATTTT.

The rearrangement uses TRBV3-1 (or the pseudogene TRBV3-2) and TRBJ2-1; 9 nucleotides align to TRBD2. V shed 6 bases, J shed 8 bases, and the junction held 11 bases outside the gene matches. The germline V gene has CDR1 LGHDT and CDR2 YNNKEL (reference sequence). The CDR3 is made up of 15 amino acids. For the CDR3, the DNA is TGTGCCAGCAGGGCGGCGGCTAGCGGGGAGGATGAGCAGTTCTTC. Protein sequence: CASRAAASGEDEQFF.

CDR3 in amino acids: CASSVTGGAQPQHF. CDR3 in DNA: TGTGCCAGTAGTGTGACAGGGGGAGCTCAGCCCCAGCATTTT. J is TRBJ1-5 and V is TRBV19, with 9 bases lining up with TRBD1. V shed 5 bases, J shed 6 bases, and the junction held 5 bases outside the gene matches. CDR3 length: 14 residues. The germline V gene has CDR1 LNHDA and CDR2 SQIVND (reference sequence).

CDR3 DNA: TGTGCCAGTAGGCCCGGGTCCCGATGGGATGAAAAACTGTTTTTT. It yields the protein CASRPGSRWDEKLFF. The chain carries TRBV19 and TRBJ1-4; no reliable D call. Trimming stripped 6 bases from V and 6 bases from J, with 17 bases between. Looked up from germline, CDR1 is LNHDA and CDR2 is SQIVND (reference sequence). This CDR3 is 15 amino acids long.

This rearrangement joins TRBV10-3 to TRBJ2-2; TRBD2 agrees at 9 bases. This CDR3 contains 14 residues. With V trimmed by 6 bases and J by 3 bases, 2 bases remained unmatched. Germline V gene lookup returns CDR1 ENHRY and CDR2 SYGVKD. This chain's CDR3 is CAIRLAGDTGELFF. Here the CDR3 DNA reads TGTGCCATCAGATTAGCGGGAGACACCGGGGAGCTGTTTTTT.

The chain carries TRBV30 and TRBJ2-7; a possible D gene is TRBD1 (5 bases). The CDR3 covers 13 residues. Trimming pared 4 bases from V and 5 bases from J, leaving 15 bases between. The germline V gene encodes CDR1 GTSNPN and CDR2 SVGIG (reference sequence). This CDR3 is CAWMGQGIDEQYF. As DNA, the CDR3 is TGTGCCTGGATGGGGCAGGGAATAGACGAGCAGTACTTC.

The chain recombines TRBV10-1 with TRBJ2-2, with 8 bases lining up with TRBD2. Germline loops: CDR1 WNHNN, CDR2 SYGVQD (reference sequence). Trimming removed 4 bases from V and 7 bases from J; junction bases left unmatched: 5. The CDR3 is made up of 14 amino acids. The CDR3 sequence: CASSASGSIGELFF. The CDR3 bases are TGCGCCAGCAGTGCTAGCGGGTCTATCGGGGAGCTGTTTTTT.

This clone was detected once. The rearrangement links TRBV2 to TRBJ2-5, with D unresolved. The V and J ends lost 6 bases and 5 bases respectively, with 13 bases between them. CDR3 length equals 13 residues. In germline, CDR1 is SNHLY, CDR2 FYNNEI. The CDR3 is CASSGDFGETQYF. The DNA for the CDR3 is TGTGCCAGCAGCGGCGACTTCGGGGAGACCCAGTACTTC.

V usage is TRBV24-1 and J usage is TRBJ2-1, with TRBD1 identical over 9 bases. CDR3 length: 15 residues. The germline V gene encodes CDR1 KGHDR and CDR2 SFDVKD. V lost 3 bases and J lost 4; bases outside the gene matches: 3. CDR3 residues: CATSDPGTGYNEQFF. Here the CDR3 DNA reads TGTGCCACCAGTGATCCCGGGACAGGGTACAATGAGCAGTTCTTC.

V gene TRBV28 combines with J gene TRBJ2-7, with D maybe TRBD1 (6 bases). Germline CDR1 reads MDHEN; CDR2 reads SYDVKM. The CDR3 is made up of 14 amino acids. Deletions cut 8 bases from V and 3 bases from J, with 17 bases between. The DNA of the CDR3 is TGTGCCAGCGTCAACTGGACAGACAACTACGAGCAGTACTTC. Amino acids: CASVNWTDNYEQYF.

This clone was recorded once. The CDR3 nucleotides read TGTGCCAGCAGTCTTGACAGGGGGAACTTTGAAGCTTTCTTT. Protein product: CASSLDRGNFEAFF. The chain recombines TRBV2 with TRBJ1-1; TRBD1 matches 9 bases. This CDR3 comprises 14 residues. Germline-derived CDR1 and CDR2 are SNHLY and FYNNEI. After removal of 5 bases from V and 7 bases from J, the junction contained 8 bases not matched to a gene.

A note on this clone: Within the sample, other DNA sequences also encode this same CDR3. CDR3 loop: CASSHIDQPQHF. The CDR3 DNA sequence: TGTGCCAGCAGCCACATAGATCAGCCCCAGCATTTT. This chain uses TRBV3-1 (or the pseudogene TRBV3-2) with TRBJ1-5; unclear D gene. Trimming took off 3 bases at V and 5 bases at J, with 5 bases between the two ends. The CDR3 contains 12 residues. Germline values: CDR1 LGHDT, CDR2 YNNKEL (reference sequence).

The chain couples TRBV5-4 to TRBJ1-1; D is unresolved. Trimming removed 0 bases at V and 1 base at J, with 4 bases between. The CDR3 runs to 13 residues. Germline values: CDR1 SGHNT, CDR2 YYREEE (reference sequence). For the CDR3, the DNA is TGTGCCAGCAGCTTGGTAAAGAACACTGAAGCTTTCTTT. The encoded protein is CASSLVKNTEAFF.

This clone was picked up one time. The genes are TRBV4-1 and TRBJ2-7; 10 positions match TRBD2. Germline V gene data show CDR1 as MGHRA and CDR2 as YSYEKL. The CDR3 length is 17 residues. Germline trimming cut 4 bases from V and 5 bases from J; bases unmatched to any gene: 14. The CDR3 DNA is TGCGCCAGCAGCCGGGCTCTATTCACTAGCGGGAAAGACGAGCAGTACTTC. Encoded protein: CASSRALFTSGKDEQYF.

CDR3 DNA sequence: TGTGCCAGCACTTCCTCCGGGACATCGGAGCAGTACTTC. This sequence encodes CASTSSGTSEQYF. The chain uses TRBV6-5 and TRBJ2-7, with a weak D call TRBD1 (6 bases). This CDR3 is 13 amino acids long. The V and J ends lost 7 bases and 7 bases respectively, with 17 bases between them. Germline CDR1 reads MNHEY; CDR2 reads SVGAGI.